This T cell receptor beta chain was profiled in a study of T cell repertoires in cytomegalovirus infection (dated by TCRdb to about 2019). Broadly, across the study: Peptide stimulations targeted recently identified HLA-C-restricted CMV epitopes, whose presentation resists viral immunomodulation, together with well-studied HLA-B-restricted epitopes. Donor HLA type was relevant to the analysis, because carriage of CMV infection together with the matching HLA type was indicated by public TCR beta signatures. Points the paper makes about the study in general: In both this cohort and an independent roughly 400-donor cohort, the cumulative frequency of public TCR beta family members distinguished carriers of CMV infection plus the relevant HLA type. In the ex vivo response, HLA-C-restricted CMV-specific TCR beta clonotypes were dominant, and in two of eight donors the single most frequent clonotype came from this HLA-C-restricted group.

This sample's treatment or condition label indicates: in vitro stimulation with specific CMV peptide epitopes to enrich CMV-specific T cells. This clonotype was seen a few times. What antigen it recognizes has not been identified. Base qualities are not provided; no much larger clone lies one nucleotide away. V is cut by 1 base and J by 0 bases, and the space between the germline ends is 7 bases. CDR1 and CDR2 (SGHTA, FQGNSA) derive from the germline V gene. Inclusive of the bounding cysteine and phenylalanine, the CDR3 is 15 residues long. Here the CDR3 DNA is all that survives: 45 bases in frame from base 1. TCRdb shows the sequencer as Illumina HiSeq 1500. The public sequencing data were trimmed at Q25 with fastp and processed into clonotypes with MiXCR by TCRdb, which kept only in-frame beta chains. Rows with one shared CDR3 protein collapse into an entry with the most common genes and DNA. This sample is represented by roughly 570,000 distinct CDR3 sequences; about 40% of them were singletons. The ten most abundant clones make up 40% to 60% of the sample.

Sequenced here: cultured PBMCs, sampled from culture after CMV antigen stimulation. The chain is encoded by TRBV7-2 joined to TRBJ1-3; no confident D gene assignment can be made. The TCR was taken from a human donor in good health (CMV status not recorded). Some clones in this sample may be carry-over from other donors' samples. The CDR3 here reads CASSLDTLSGNTIYF. In nucleotides, the sequence is TGTGCCAGCAGCTTAGACACTCTCTCTGGAAACACCATATATTTT.